These 6 T cell receptor beta chains share one sample of origin, sequenced in a study of PD-L1 blockade in urothelial cancer. Measured with immunoSEQ multiplex PCR; TCRdb has only the in-frame clones, and not every one. The sample has tens of thousands of clones, roughly 90% seen once. The time point was: pretreatment peripheral blood. Here the sequenced sample was PBMCs, taken around atezolizumab (anti-PD-L1) treatment. The receptors were sampled from a woman aged 80 or over with urothelial cancer.

This clone was detected once. The chain links TRBV9 to TRBJ2-7; D is unclear. The V gene's germline CDR1 is SGDLS and CDR2 YYNGEE. The V gene lost 0 bases and the J gene lost 0 bases, with 10 bases spanning the gap. CDR3 length: 15 amino acids. In nucleotides, the CDR3 is TGTGCCAGCAGCGTAGGAGCGCAAAGCTCCTACGAGCAGTACTTC. Translated: CASSVGAQSSYEQYF. The complete variable domain, with remaining parts taken from reference TRBV9 and TRBJ2-7, reads DSGVTQTPKHLITATGQRVTLRCSPRSGDLSVYWYQQSLDQGLQFLIQYYNGEERAKGNILERFSAQQFPDLHSELNLSSLELGDSALYFCASSVGAQSSYEQYFGPGTRLTVT.

The chain employs TRBV11-2 and TRBJ2-1; D is possibly TRBD1 (6 bases). Trimming stripped 5 bases from V and 10 bases from J, with 18 bases between. This CDR3 has 14 amino acids. Germline-derived CDR1 and CDR2 are SGHAT and FQNNGV. The CDR3 protein is CASSPSDSLGEQFF. In DNA, the CDR3 is TGTGCCAGCAGCCCATCGGACAGCCTGGGGGAGCAGTTCTTC.

This clone was seen only a few times. The chain couples TRBV30 to TRBJ1-2; weak D call: TRBD1 (5 bases). The CDR3 contains 13 residues. Germline CDR1 is GTSNPN and CDR2 is SVGIG (reference sequence). With 0 bases removed from V and 4 bases from J, the gap between germline ends came to 9 bases. CDR3 residues: CAWSVQGTYGYTF. CDR3 sequence (DNA): TGTGCCTGGAGTGTCCAGGGTACCTATGGCTACACCTTC.

The rearrangement uses TRBV28 and TRBJ1-2, with D possibly matching TRBD1 (6 bases). The germline CDR1 and CDR2 sequences are MDHEN and SYDVKM. Deletions cut 6 bases from V and 8 bases from J, with 13 bases between. There are 12 residues in the CDR3. CDR3 nucleotide sequence: TGTGCCAGCAGACAGGGTAACTGGGGCTACACCTTC. Translated, it gives CASRQGNWGYTF.

The gene calls are TRBV28 and TRBJ2-2, with D possibly matching TRBD2 (6 bases). V dropped 6 bases and J dropped 4 bases, with 9 bases sitting between them. This CDR3 contains 13 residues. Per the germline V gene, CDR1 is MDHEN and CDR2 is SYDVKM. CDR3: CASRGTSTGELFF. In nucleotides, the CDR3 is TGTGCCAGCAGGGGGACTTCCACCGGGGAGCTGTTTTTT.

The rearrangement uses TRBV28 and TRBJ1-5, with a possible D match to TRBD1 (6 bases). The CDR3 has 14 residues. The V end was cut by 5 bases, the J end by 7 bases, with 15 bases between. Germline CDR1 reads MDHEN; CDR2 reads SYDVKM. DNA of the CDR3: TGTGCCAGCAGTGAAGACAGGCCGGGACAGCCCCAGCATTTT. It translates to CASSEDRPGQPQHF.